Included here is one TCR beta chain sequence, with context. Its matching antigen is unknown. Germline trimming cut 3 bases from V and 0 bases from J; bases unmatched to any gene: 3. The CDR3 runs 15 residues. The germline V gene has CDR1 ENHRY and CDR2 SYGVKD. The sample belongs to a study of long-term antiretroviral therapy in people with HIV. Points from the study as a whole: Researchers lacked any data on ART adherence, viral resistance or therapy changes.

Version v3.0 of the immunoSEQ assay ran at survey level. Sequencing was performed with immunoSEQ multiplex PCR; in TCRdb, only in-frame clones are kept and a portion is missing. The sample holds approximately 15,000 clones, around 82% seen once. Specimen: unsorted PBMCs, collected 3.1 years after starting antiretroviral therapy. This chain connects TRBV10-3 to TRBJ2-3; TRBD1 matches 7 bases. This sequence originates from a middle-aged man with HIV. The CDR3 loop reads CAISDPGGSTDTQYF. The CDR3 DNA is TGTGCCATCAGTGATCCAGGGGGAAGCACAGATACGCAGTATTTT.